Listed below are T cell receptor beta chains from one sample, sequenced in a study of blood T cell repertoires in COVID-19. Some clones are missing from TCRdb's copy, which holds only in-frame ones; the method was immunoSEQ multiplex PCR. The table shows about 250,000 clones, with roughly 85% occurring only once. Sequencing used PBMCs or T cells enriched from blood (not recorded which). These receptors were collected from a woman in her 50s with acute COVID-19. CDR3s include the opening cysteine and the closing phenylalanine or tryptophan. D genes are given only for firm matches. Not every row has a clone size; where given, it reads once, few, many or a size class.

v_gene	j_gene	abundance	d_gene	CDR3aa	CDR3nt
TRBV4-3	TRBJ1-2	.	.	CASSRIDSNYGYTF	TGCGCCAGCAGCCGAATTGACTCTAACTATGGCTACACCTTC
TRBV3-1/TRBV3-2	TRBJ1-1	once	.	CASSQAVRLNTEAFF	TGTGCCAGCAGCCAAGCGGTCAGGCTGAACACTGAAGCTTTCTTT
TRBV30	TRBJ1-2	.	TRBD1	CAQVGQGDYTF	TGTGCCCAGGTGGGGCAGGGGGACTACACCTTC
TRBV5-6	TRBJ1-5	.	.	CASSKGHISNQPQHF	TGTGCCAGCAGCAAAGGACATATTAGCAATCAGCCCCAGCATTTT
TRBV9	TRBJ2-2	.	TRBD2	CASSVDLAGGDTGELFF	TGTGCCAGCAGCGTGGATCTAGCGGGGGGTGACACCGGGGAGCTGTTTTTT
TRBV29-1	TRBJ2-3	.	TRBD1	CSAGQGSTDTQYF	TGCAGCGCGGGACAGGGTAGCACAGATACGCAGTATTTT
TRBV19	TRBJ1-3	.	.	CASRPSGVSSGNTIYF	TGTGCCAGTAGACCCTCCGGGGTTAGCTCTGGAAACACCATATATTTT
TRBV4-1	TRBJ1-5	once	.	CASSQDPGASWQPQHF	TGCGCCAGCAGCCAAGATCCAGGGGCTTCGTGGCAGCCCCAGCATTTT
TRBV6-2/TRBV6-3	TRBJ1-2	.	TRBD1	CASSRQGNYGYTF	TGTGCCAGCAGTAGACAGGGGAACTATGGCTACACCTTC
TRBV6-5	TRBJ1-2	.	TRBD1	CASQWTGGLVGYTF	TGTGCCAGCCAATGGACAGGGGGCTTGGTAGGCTACACCTTC
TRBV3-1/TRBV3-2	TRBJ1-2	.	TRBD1	CASSPGQESGYGYTF	TGTGCCAGCAGCCCCGGACAGGAATCGGGCTATGGCTACACCTTC
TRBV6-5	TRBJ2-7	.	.	CASRAGLSSYEQYF	TGTGCCAGCAGGGCGGGTTTGAGCTCCTACGAGCAGTACTTC
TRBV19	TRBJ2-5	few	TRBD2	CASSISNGGGETQYF	TGTGCCAGTAGTATTAGTAACGGGGGAGGGGAGACCCAGTACTTC
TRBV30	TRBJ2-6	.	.	CAWSVRSSGANVLTF	TGTGCCTGGAGTGTACGGAGCTCTGGGGCCAACGTCCTGACTTTC
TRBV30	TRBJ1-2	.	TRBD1	CAWRFQGAGGYTF	TGTGCCTGGAGGTTTCAGGGGGCGGGGGGCTACACCTTC
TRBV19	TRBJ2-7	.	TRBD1	CASSLRQGVYEQYF	TGTGCCAGTAGTCTACGACAGGGCGTCTACGAGCAGTACTTC
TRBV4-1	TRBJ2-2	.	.	CASSQTESTGELFF	TGCGCCAGCAGCCAGACAGAGTCCACCGGGGAGCTGTTTTTT
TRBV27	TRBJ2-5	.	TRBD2	CASGLAKETQYF	TGTGCCAGCGGACTAGCCAAAGAGACCCAGTACTTC
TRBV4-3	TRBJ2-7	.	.	CASSLLPPIFLTYEQYF	TGCGCCAGCAGCCTCCTCCCACCTATCTTCCTTACCTACGAGCAGTACTTC
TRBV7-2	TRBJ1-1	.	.	CASSPAGIGPNTEAFF	TGTGCCAGCAGCCCAGCGGGTATAGGACCGAACACTGAAGCTTTCTTT
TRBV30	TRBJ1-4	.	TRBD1	CAWSMETGDEKLFF	TGTGCCTGGAGTATGGAGACAGGGGATGAAAAACTGTTTTTT
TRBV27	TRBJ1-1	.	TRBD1	CASSLWDRGVAFF	TGTGCCAGCAGTTTATGGGACAGGGGGGTAGCTTTCTTT
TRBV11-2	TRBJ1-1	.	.	CASSRTVNTEAFF	TGTGCCAGCAGCCGGACAGTCAACACTGAAGCTTTCTTT
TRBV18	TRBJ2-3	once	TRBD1	CASSPLQGLGTDTQYF	TGTGCCAGCTCACCTTTACAGGGGTTGGGAACAGATACGCAGTATTTT
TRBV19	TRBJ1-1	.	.	CASRADGSTEAFF	TGTGCCAGTAGAGCGGACGGAAGCACTGAAGCTTTCTTT
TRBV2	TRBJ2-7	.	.	CASSGTTSSYEQYF	TGTGCCAGTTCCGGGACAACTAGCTCCTACGAGCAGTACTTC
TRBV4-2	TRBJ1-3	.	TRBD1	CASSQVAAGQGARGNTIYF	TGTGCCAGCAGCCAAGTGGCTGCGGGACAGGGGGCGCGAGGAAACACCATATATTTT
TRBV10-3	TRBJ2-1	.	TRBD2	CAISDPTGTSGGNEQFF	TGTGCCATCAGTGACCCAACCGGGACTAGCGGGGGCAATGAGCAGTTCTTC
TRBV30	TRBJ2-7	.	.	CAWSVGSGKNYEQYF	TGTGCCTGGAGTGTAGGGAGCGGAAAGAACTACGAGCAGTACTTC
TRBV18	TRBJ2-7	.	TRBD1	CASSPPGQEAYEQYF	TGTGCCAGCTCACCACCGGGACAGGAGGCCTACGAGCAGTACTTC
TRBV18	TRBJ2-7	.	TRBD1	CASSPGTGPYEQYF	TGTGCCAGCTCACCAGGGACAGGGCCCTACGAGCAGTACTTC
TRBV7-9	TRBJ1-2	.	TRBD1	CASTLPGQGAGYTF	TGTGCCAGCACCCTCCCGGGCCAGGGGGCTGGCTACACCTTC
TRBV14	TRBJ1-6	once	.	CASSQGGLFSYNSPLHF	TGTGCCAGCAGCCAGGGAGGATTATTCTCCTATAATTCACCCCTCCACTTT
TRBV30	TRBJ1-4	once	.	CAWSAREEKLFF	TGTGCCTGGAGTGCGAGGGAGGAAAAACTGTTTTTT
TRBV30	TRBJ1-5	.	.	CAWSSQTNQPQHF	TGTGCCTGGAGTTCCCAGACAAATCAGCCCCAGCATTTT
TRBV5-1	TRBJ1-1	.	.	CASSLDSRNTEAFF	TGCGCCAGCAGCTTGGACAGTCGAAACACTGAAGCTTTCTTT
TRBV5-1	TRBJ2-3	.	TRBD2	CASSPGTSGGAGTQYF	TGCGCCAGCAGCCCCGGGACTAGCGGGGGGGCAGGTACGCAGTATTTT
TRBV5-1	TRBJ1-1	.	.	CASSLAWNTEAFF	TGCGCCAGCAGCTTGGCTTGGAACACTGAAGCTTTCTTT
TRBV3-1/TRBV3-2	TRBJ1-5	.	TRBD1	CASSPRQGGNQPQHF	TGTGCCAGCAGCCCGCGACAGGGTGGCAATCAGCCCCAGCATTTT
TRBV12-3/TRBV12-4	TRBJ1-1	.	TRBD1	CASSQGARAFF	TGTGCCAGCAGCCAGGGGGCGAGAGCTTTCTTT
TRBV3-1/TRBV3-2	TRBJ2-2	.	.	CASSQTGNTGELFF	TGTGCCAGCAGCCAAACAGGGAACACCGGGGAGCTGTTTTTT
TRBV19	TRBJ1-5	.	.	CASSIPGDRSNQPQHF	TGTGCCAGTAGTATTCCGGGAGACAGAAGCAATCAGCCCCAGCATTTT
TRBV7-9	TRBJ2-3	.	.	CASSRDSSTDTQYF	TGTGCCAGCAGCCGGGACTCGAGCACAGATACGCAGTATTTT
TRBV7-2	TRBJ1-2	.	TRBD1	CASSLDRGRSYGYTF	TGTGCCAGCAGCTTAGACAGGGGGCGAAGCTATGGCTACACCTTC
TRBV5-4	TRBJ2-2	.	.	CASSFGTTNTGELFF	TGTGCCAGCAGCTTTGGGACAACTAACACCGGGGAGCTGTTTTTT
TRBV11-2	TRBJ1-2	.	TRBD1	CASSVDRGNGYTF	TGTGCCAGCAGCGTGGACAGGGGAAATGGCTACACCTTC
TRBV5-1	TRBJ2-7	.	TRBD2	CASSPMGLAGGPEQYF	TGCGCCAGCAGCCCGATGGGACTAGCGGGGGGTCCAGAGCAGTACTTC
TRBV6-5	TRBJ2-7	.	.	CASSYNKDYEQYF	TGTGCCAGCAGTTACAACAAAGACTACGAGCAGTACTTC
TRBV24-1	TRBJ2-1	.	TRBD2	CATSDRSGTSHNEQFF	TGTGCCACCAGTGACCGATCCGGGACTAGCCACAATGAGCAGTTCTTC
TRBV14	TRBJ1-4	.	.	CASRPHTPTEATNEKLFF	TGTGCCAGCAGACCCCATACGCCGACGGAGGCAACTAATGAAAAACTGTTTTTT
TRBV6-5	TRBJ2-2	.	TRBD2	CASNHGGAGTGELFF	TGTGCCAGCAATCACGGGGGGGCGGGCACCGGGGAGCTGTTTTTT
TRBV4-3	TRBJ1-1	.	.	CASSQDPSPEAFF	TGCGCCAGCAGCCAAGATCCTAGCCCTGAAGCTTTCTTT
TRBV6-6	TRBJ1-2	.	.	CASSYSPTITYGYTF	TGTGCCAGCAGTTACTCGCCTACCATCACCTATGGCTACACCTTC